This is a list of T cell receptor beta chains from one sample in a study of blood T cell repertoires in COVID-19. The table came from immunoSEQ multiplex PCR; TCRdb's copy has only in-frame clones and leaves some out. The table includes 100,000 or so clones, approximately 82% detected once. Sequenced input: peripheral blood. These receptors were collected from a man in his 70s with active or convalescent COVID-19. Both conserved end residues are part of each CDR3.

TRBV19	TRBJ1-3	CASSADRDSGNTIYF
TRBV7-2	TRBJ1-5	CASRVTGLGPQHF
TRBV7-9	TRBJ2-5	CASSTNRGMEETQYF
TRBV19	TRBJ2-3	CASSIDPRDSTDTQYF
TRBV5-8	TRBJ2-7	CASSLGPPRTREQYF
TRBV7-2	TRBJ1-4	CASSLSIVNEKLFF
TRBV5-5	TRBJ1-1	CASSLGEGAVNTEAFF
TRBV11-2	TRBJ2-1	CASSLETGAYNEQFF
TRBV10-3	TRBJ2-2	CAISRERNTGELFF
TRBV2	TRBJ2-1	CAGQSLGQQFF
TRBV29-1	TRBJ2-1	CSVVRGGGPNEQFF
TRBV6-5	TRBJ2-1	CASSQPGAGGNEQFF
TRBV12-3/TRBV12-4	TRBJ1-5	CASNSDTNQPQHF
TRBV7-2	TRBJ2-1	CASSPSGGGYNEQFF
TRBV19	TRBJ1-2	CASSKSWGSNYGYTF
TRBV9	TRBJ2-2	CASSVDSRGYTGELFF
TRBV18	TRBJ1-2	CASSPALTRTNYGYTF
TRBV9	TRBJ2-5	CASSGPGGPQETQYF
TRBV6-5	TRBJ1-2	CATGDEYGYTF
TRBV3-1/TRBV3-2	TRBJ2-5	CASSQEGTSGAYQETQYF
TRBV5-4	TRBJ1-2	CASSHYDRSGYGYTF
TRBV4-1	TRBJ2-1	CASSLASTSSYNEQFF
TRBV6-4	TRBJ2-2	CASSAGGRSETSIPGELFF
TRBV30	TRBJ2-7	CAWSVRGARYEQYF
TRBV2	TRBJ2-3	CASRRNRGITDTQYF
TRBV30	TRBJ2-7	CAWSRQVGYEQYF
TRBV7-2	TRBJ2-3	CASSLTGKDTQYF
TRBV27	TRBJ1-1	CASSLWGQGTEAFF
TRBV11-2	TRBJ2-2	CASGQGGNTGELFF
TRBV29-1	TRBJ2-3	CSAQPGQGNTDTQYF
TRBV27	TRBJ2-1	CASSLLPGQGVYEQFF
TRBV30	TRBJ2-5	CAWNNQYF
TRBV7-3	TRBJ1-1	CASSWGGNTEAFF
TRBV3-1/TRBV3-2	TRBJ2-1	CASAPEGASSYNEQFF
TRBV11-1	TRBJ2-3	CASSLGGVAGTDTQYF
TRBV5-1	TRBJ2-7	CASSRQATYEQYF
TRBV12-2	TRBJ2-7	CASRTPGCDEQYF
TRBV27	TRBJ2-4	CASSFRQGGRNIQYF
TRBV29-1	TRBJ2-4	CSVESDRGAKNIQYF
TRBV11-2	TRBJ1-1	CASSFRDTEAFF
TRBV7-9	TRBJ1-5	CASSPRGAATNQPQHF
TRBV7-2	TRBJ1-6	CASSTGTAHSPLHF
TRBV21-1	TRBJ1-5	CASSNPYFLQPQHF
TRBV7-9	TRBJ2-2	CASSLDPGLGPFPPGELFF
TRBV7-3	TRBJ2-3	CASSRDFTDTQYF
TRBV5-4	TRBJ1-1	CASSLRGARAFF
TRBV5-6	TRBJ2-5	CASSLVQRQETQYF
TRBV11-2	TRBJ1-6	CASSQQGGNSPLHF